A selection of T cell receptor beta chains follows, all from one sample in a study of cytomegalovirus exposure and HLA in healthy donors. Measured with immunoSEQ multiplex PCR; TCRdb has only the in-frame clones, and not every one. The table lists 120,000 to 150,000 clones, 82% of them singletons, with around 2.6% in the top ten. The sequenced sample was PBMCs. The source of these receptors is a male donor in good health and CMV-seronegative. Both conserved end residues are part of each CDR3. D genes are given only for firm matches. Rows give clone size only sometimes, using once, few, many, or a class for an expanded clone.

>TRBJ2-1|NA|TRBD2|TRBV4-3
TGCGCCGAAAAATTAGCGGGAGGTTTAAAGGAGCAGTTCTTC
CAEKLAGGLKEQFF
>TRBJ2-7|NA|TRBD1|TRBV18
TGTGCCAGCTCAGAACAGGGGGGTCACTACGAGCAGTACTTC
CASSEQGGHYEQYF
>TRBJ2-7|NA|NA|TRBV19
TGTGCCAGTAGGATATCCACAGGACCCTCCTACGAGCAGTACTTC
CASRISTGPSYEQYF
>TRBJ2-2|NA|TRBD1|TRBV27
TGTGCCAGCAAGGGACAGGTTAACACCGGGGAGCTGTTTTTT
CASKGQVNTGELFF
>TRBJ2-5|NA|NA|TRBV12-2
TGTGCAAGTCGCTCGTTGACCCAGTACTTC
CASRSLTQYF
>TRBJ2-1|NA|TRBD2|TRBV7-9
TGTGCCAGCAGCCAACACAACCTAGCGGGAGGGAATGAGCAGTTCTTC
CASSQHNLAGGNEQFF
>TRBJ2-1|NA|NA|TRBV29-1
TGCAGCGTTCTTTGGCCCCGGGACTCCTCCTACAATGAGCAGTTCTTC
CSVLWPRDSSYNEQFF
>TRBJ2-5|NA|TRBD2|TRBV7-3
TGTGCCAGCAGTGAGGGACTAGCGGGATTAGAACGCCACCAAGAGACCCAGTACTTC
CASSEGLAGLERHQETQYF
>TRBJ1-1|many|NA|TRBV10-3
TGTGCCATCGGGGGGTACACTGAAGCTTTCTTT
CAIGGYTEAFF
>TRBJ2-3|NA|NA|TRBV11-3
TGTGCCCGAGGCGGGTCACACCGCTTCAATACGCAGTATTTT
CARGGSHRFNTQYF
>TRBJ1-1|NA|NA|TRBV27
TGTGCCAGCAGTTTATCGATCGGCACTGAAGCTTTCTTT
CASSLSIGTEAFF
>TRBJ2-7|few|TRBD1|TRBV19
TGTGCCAGTAGTATACCCGGGACAGGGGGAGGCGACGAGCAGTACTTC
CASSIPGTGGGDEQYF
>TRBJ2-7|NA|TRBD2|TRBV10-3
TGTGCCATCGCGCTAGCGGGGCAACCCTACGAGCAGTACTTC
CAIALAGQPYEQYF
>TRBJ1-2|few|NA|TRBV29-1
TGCAGCGTTGGGCCCAGCTACACCTTC
CSVGPSYTF
>TRBJ2-2|NA|NA|TRBV7-6
TGTGCCAGCAGCAGAACAGGCGGCTCCGGGGAGCTGTTTTTT
CASSRTGGSGELFF
>TRBJ1-4|NA|NA|TRBV6-6
TGTGCCAGCAGTCCGGAGGGGAAAGGAGAAAAACTGTTTTTT
CASSPEGKGEKLFF
>TRBJ2-7|NA|TRBD1|TRBV30
TGTGCCCAGAAACCCCACGGACAGGGGGCCCAGCAGTACTTC
CAQKPHGQGAQQYF
>TRBJ2-7|NA|TRBD2|TRBV11-3
TGTGCCAGCAGCTTAGGCGCGGGACTAGCCAACGAGCAGTACTTC
CASSLGAGLANEQYF
>TRBJ1-1|NA|NA|TRBV7-9
TGTGCCAGCAGCCCCCGAACTTCCGAAGCTTTCTTT
CASSPRTSEAFF
>TRBJ2-1|NA|NA|TRBV21-1
TGTGCCAGCAGCCAGTTACTGGGAGAGGGGGCGAATTACAATGAGCAGTTCTTC
CASSQLLGEGANYNEQFF
>TRBJ2-5|NA|NA|TRBV15
TGTGCCACCAGCAGATCAACGGGGGAGACCCAGTACTTC
CATSRSTGETQYF
>TRBJ2-7|NA|NA|TRBV7-9
TGTGCCAGCAGCTTTGGTGAGAAGAGCACCTACGAGCAGTACTTC
CASSFGEKSTYEQYF
>TRBJ2-7|NA|NA|TRBV7-9
TGTGCCAGCAGCCTTACCTACGAGCAGTACTTC
CASSLTYEQYF
>TRBJ1-4|once|TRBD1|TRBV4-2
TGTGCCAGCAGCCATCGAGGGGGCAAGGATGAAAAACTGTTTTTT
CASSHRGGKDEKLFF
>TRBJ2-7|NA|TRBD1|TRBV27
TGTGCCAGCAGTTTACAGGGGGCTCACTACGAGCAGTACTTC
CASSLQGAHYEQYF
>TRBJ2-1|NA|TRBD2|TRBV13
TGTGCCAGCAGCCCCGGGACTAGCGGGTCGAATGAGCAGTTCTTC
CASSPGTSGSNEQFF
>TRBJ2-7|NA|TRBD1|TRBV7-9
TGTGCCAGCAGCCACAATTGGCCGGGACAGCTAGACTACGAGCAGTACTTC
CASSHNWPGQLDYEQYF
>TRBJ2-7|NA|TRBD2|TRBV5-6
TGTGCCAGCAGCTTGGGCGGGGGGTTACACGGGCAGTACTTC
CASSLGGGLHGQYF
>TRBJ2-3|NA|TRBD1|TRBV27
TGTGCCAGCAGTATCAGGGGGCCGGGTGTGTTGGGTACGCAGTATTTT
CASSIRGPGVLGTQYF
>TRBJ2-2|few|NA|TRBV7-9
TGTGCCAGCAGCCCCGGTTCTGGAGCCGGGGAGCTGTTTTTT
CASSPGSGAGELFF
>TRBJ2-1|NA|TRBD2|TRBV2
TGTGCCAGCAGTGAAAGGGGACTAGGCCTCTTC
CASSERGLGLF
>TRBJ1-6|NA|NA|TRBV5-4
TGTGCCAGCAGCGTTGGGGGGGGAGGATCACCCCTCCACTTT
CASSVGGGGSPLHF
>TRBJ2-1|NA|NA|TRBV6-6
TGTGCCAGCAGTTACCCACCGGGGAATGAGCAGTTCTTC
CASSYPPGNEQFF
>TRBJ2-3|NA|NA|TRBV27
TGTGCCAGCAGTTACCGTGGGGGGGCGCACCTCCCAGATACGCAGTATTTT
CASSYRGGAHLPDTQYF
>TRBJ2-5|NA|NA|TRBV7-2
TGTGCCAGCAGCTTCGCAGGTTGGGAGACCCAGTACTTC
CASSFAGWETQYF
>TRBJ2-1|NA|TRBD2|TRBV28
TGTGCCAGCAGTTTACCACTAGCGGGAGGGAGAACAATTCGGGGTAACAATGAGCAGTTCTTC
CASSLPLAGGRTIRGNNEQFF
>TRBJ2-7|NA|NA|TRBV28
TGTGCCAGCAGTTTTCGTGACAGCACCTACGAGCAGTACTTC
CASSFRDSTYEQYF
>TRBJ2-1|NA|TRBD2|TRBV7-6
TGTGCCAGCAGCTTATTCGGGGGGGTGGGAAATGAGCAGTTCTTC
CASSLFGGVGNEQFF
>TRBJ2-7|NA|TRBD2|TRBV9
TGTGCCAGCAGCGGGGGACTAGCGGGAGTAGGCGAGCAGTACTTC
CASSGGLAGVGEQYF